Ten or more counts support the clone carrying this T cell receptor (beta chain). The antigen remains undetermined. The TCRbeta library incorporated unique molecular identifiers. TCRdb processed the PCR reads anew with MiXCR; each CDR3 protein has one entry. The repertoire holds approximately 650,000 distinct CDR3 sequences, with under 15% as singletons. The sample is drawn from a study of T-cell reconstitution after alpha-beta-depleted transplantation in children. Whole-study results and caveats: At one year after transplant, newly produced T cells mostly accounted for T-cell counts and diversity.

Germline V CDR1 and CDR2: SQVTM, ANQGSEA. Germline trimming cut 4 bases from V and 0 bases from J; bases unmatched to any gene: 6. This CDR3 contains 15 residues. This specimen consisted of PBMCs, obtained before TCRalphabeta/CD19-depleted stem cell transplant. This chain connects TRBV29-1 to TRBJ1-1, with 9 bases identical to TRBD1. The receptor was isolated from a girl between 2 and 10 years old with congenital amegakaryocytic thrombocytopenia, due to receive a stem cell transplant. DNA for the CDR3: TGCAGCGTTGGTTACAGGGGGCGAGTGAACACTGAAGCTTTCTTT. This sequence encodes CSVGYRGRVNTEAFF.